The 22 T cell receptor beta chains in this list originate from one sample, sequenced in a study of CD8+ T cells in alopecia areata. Extracted RNA was reverse transcribed into cDNA, the sequencing template. The method was immunoSEQ multiplex PCR; TCRdb's version includes in-frame clones alone and lacks a portion of them. The sample shows about 39,000 clones, about three fifths of them seen only once. Treatment: oral pan-JAK inhibitor, 5-10 mg twice daily. This specimen was CD8+ T cells sorted from blood, taken at week 4, from a patient treated with tofacitinib. The receptors derive from a human donor with alopecia areata.

V gene TRBV27 combines with J gene TRBJ2-2; D is unresolved. The CDR3 runs 14 residues. CDR1 MNHEY and CDR2 SMNVEV come from the germline V gene (reference sequence). Trimming pared 5 bases from V and 2 bases from J, leaving 9 bases between. In DNA, the CDR3 is TGTGCCAGCAGTAAGGTCCCCAACACCGGGGAGCTGTTTTTT. It translates to CASSKVPNTGELFF.

The table lists this clone with a few counts. The rearrangement joins TRBV19 to TRBJ2-1; tentatively, D is TRBD1 (6 bases). Germline assignment: CDR1 LNHDA and CDR2 SQIVND (reference sequence). The V gene lost 4 bases and the J gene lost 4 bases, with 11 bases spanning the gap. This CDR3 region has 14 residues. CDR3 bases: TGTGCCAGTAGTACAGGGACACTTTACAATGAGCAGTTCTTC. It is translated as CASSTGTLYNEQFF.

The chain couples TRBV11-3 to TRBJ1-5; TRBD1 aligns across 8 bases. This CDR3 spans 17 amino acids. V shed 0 bases, J shed 7 bases, and the junction held 11 bases outside the gene matches. The germline gives CDR1 SGHNT, CDR2 YENEEA. Written as DNA, the CDR3 is TGTGCCAGCAGCTTAGATGGGGACGGACAGGGAAGGCAGCCCCAGCATTTT. This translates into CASSLDGDGQGRQPQHF.

The CDR3 bases are TGCGCCAGCAGCCAAGGTGTCAACTACGAGCAGTACTTC. This sequence encodes CASSQGVNYEQYF. The chain uses TRBV4-1 and TRBJ2-7; D remains unclear. There are 13 residues in the CDR3. Germline CDR1 is MGHRA and CDR2 is YSYEKL. V dropped 1 base and J dropped 3 bases, with 7 bases sitting between them.

The chain joins TRBV5-8 to TRBJ2-3; D unresolved. CDR3 size: 12 residues. CDR1 and CDR2 (germline): SGHTS, YDEGEE. V shed 0 bases and J shed 10 bases, with 9 bases lying between them. The CDR3 region has the DNA TGTGCCAGCAGCTTGGGGATGTTGGCGCAGTATTTT. Translated, it gives CASSLGMLAQYF. The whole variable domain, remainder taken from reference TRBV5-8 and TRBJ2-3, is EAGVTQSPTHLIKTRGQQATLRCSPISGHTSVYWYQQALGLGLQFLLWYDEGEERNRGNFPPRFSGRQFPNYSSELNVNALELEDSALYLCASSLGMLAQYFGPGTRLTVL.

This sequence joins TRBV29-1 and TRBJ1-1, with 12 bases fitting TRBD1. The V and J ends lost 3 bases and 4 bases, in that order; junction bases with no gene match: 6. This CDR3 has 15 amino acids. Germline CDR1 reads SQVTM; CDR2 reads ANQGSEA. CDR3 nucleotides: TGCAGCGTTGAGGGGGCGGGACAGGGGGCCACTGAAGCTTTCTTT. Residues: CSVEGAGQGATEAFF.

This chain links TRBV27 with TRBJ2-1, with 10 bases fitting TRBD2. This CDR3 is built from 19 residues. Germline V gives CDR1 MNHEY, CDR2 SMNVEV (reference sequence). Trimming removed 0 bases from V and 6 bases from J; junction bases left unmatched: 14. The CDR3 reads CASSLSFPLQRGGSNEQFF. Written as DNA, the CDR3 is TGTGCCAGCAGTTTATCGTTCCCACTCCAGCGGGGGGGTAGCAATGAGCAGTTCTTC.

This chain uses TRBV18 with TRBJ1-6, with unresolved D. The germline gives CDR1 KGHSH, CDR2 LQKENI. The CDR3 sequence is 12 residues long. Trimming removed 0 bases from V and 9 bases from J, with 3 bases in between. The CDR3 is CASSPPGSPLHF. In DNA, the CDR3 is TGTGCCAGCTCACCACCGGGTTCACCCCTCCACTTT.

Turning to this clone: Other DNA sequences in this specimen translate into the identical CDR3. CDR3 protein: CASSFSYEQYF. The CDR3 DNA sequence: TGTGCCAGCAGCTTCTCCTACGAGCAGTACTTC. V and J are TRBV5-6 and TRBJ2-7; no clear D. Germline V gene sequence: CDR1 SGHDT, CDR2 YYEEEE. The CDR3 loop spans 11 amino acids. Trimming took 2 bases from V and 0 from J, leaving 0 bases between them.

The chain combines TRBV27 with TRBJ2-3; possibly TRBD2 for D (6 bases). Between the trimmed V and J ends, which lost 3 bases and 2 bases, there was a span of 12 bases. In germline, CDR1 is MNHEY, CDR2 SMNVEV (reference sequence). This CDR3 has 15 residues. CDR3 sequence (DNA): TGTGCCAGCAGTTTCTCGGCGGGGATCACAGATACGCAGTATTTT. It specifies CASSFSAGITDTQYF.

The rearrangement links TRBV29-1 to TRBJ1-2; the D is unclear. Per the germline V gene, CDR1 is SQVTM and CDR2 is ANQGSEA. V was shortened by 4 bases and J by 2 bases, with 8 bases between the two germline ends. CDR3 size: 12 residues. Here the CDR3 DNA reads TGCAGCGTTGTATCCGGGAACTATGGCTACACCTTC. Translated: CSVVSGNYGYTF.

This clone was counted a single time. The CDR3 loop is CASSQLGGPSSYEQYF. CDR3 coding DNA: TGCGCCAGCAGCCAGCTCGGGGGCCCCAGCTCCTACGAGCAGTACTTC. V and J are TRBV4-1 and TRBJ2-7; D is tentatively TRBD1 or TRBD2 (6 bases each). The CDR3 covers 16 residues. V dropped 3 bases and J dropped 0 bases, with 15 bases sitting between them. CDR1 is MGHRA and CDR2 is YSYEKL in the germline V gene.

The gene calls are TRBV13 and TRBJ1-2; D call uncertain. This CDR3 contains 14 residues. The germline V gene encodes CDR1 PRHDT and CDR2 FYEKMQ (reference sequence). V lost 0 bases and J 1 base, leaving 6 bases between the germline ends. CDR3 coding DNA: TGTGCCAGCAGCTTAGGGTCCAGTAACTATGGCTACACCTTC. It specifies CASSLGSSNYGYTF.

V and J are TRBV29-1 and TRBJ1-2, with D unresolved. Germline CDR1 is SQVTM and CDR2 is ANQGSEA. This CDR3 has 12 amino acids. Deletions cut 6 bases from V and 3 bases from J, with 11 bases between. The CDR3 bases are TGCAGCGTGGCCCCGGGAGACTATGGCTACACCTTC. As protein: CSVAPGDYGYTF.

This clone was seen more than once but under ten times. The chain uses TRBV29-1 and TRBJ1-1; D is perhaps TRBD1 (5 bases). There are 14 residues in the CDR3. The V gene's germline CDR1 is SQVTM and CDR2 ANQGSEA. V gave up 2 bases and J gave up 4 bases, with 14 bases separating them. CDR3 coding DNA: TGCAGCGTTGAACTTAGGGGCCGGAGCACTGAAGCTTTCTTT. Translating it yields CSVELRGRSTEAFF.

This rearrangement joins TRBV7-3 to TRBJ1-1; a weak D match, TRBD1 (5 bases). The CDR3 loop spans 14 amino acids. Per the germline V gene, CDR1 is SGHTA and CDR2 is FQGTGA. Trimming removed 7 bases from V and 3 bases from J, with 15 bases in between. Here the CDR3 reads CASIRGVKYTEAFF. The CDR3 coding sequence is TGTGCCAGCATTCGGGGCGTCAAGTACACTGAAGCTTTCTTT.

The chain couples TRBV4-3 to TRBJ1-1, with 8 bases aligning to TRBD1. The J segment lost 11 bases and the V segment lost 3 bases, leaving 11 bases of the junction unmatched. The CDR3 has 14 amino acids. CDR1 is LGHNA and CDR2 is YSLEER in the germline V gene. The chain's CDR3 is CASSQDRAGLGAFF. The CDR3 coding sequence is TGCGCCAGCAGCCAGGACAGGGCAGGCCTGGGGGCTTTCTTT.

The chain is built from TRBV30 and TRBJ2-5, with D possibly TRBD2 on 5 matching bases. The CDR3 is 14 amino acids. The V gene's germline CDR1 is GTSNPN and CDR2 SVGIG (reference sequence). The V and J ends lost 0 bases and 3 bases respectively, with 11 bases between them. Written as DNA, the CDR3 is TGTGCCTGGAGTGTTCAAGCGGAGGAAGAGACCCAGTACTTC. Its protein is CAWSVQAEEETQYF.

The V call is TRBV19, the J call TRBJ2-7; 9 positions agree with TRBD2. Germline-derived CDR1 and CDR2 are LNHDA and SQIVND (reference sequence). This CDR3 has 15 residues. Trimming at V came to 4 bases and at J to 1 base, leaving 5 bases not matched to a gene. The CDR3 is CASSTSGTGSYEQYF. The CDR3 DNA sequence: TGTGCCAGTAGTACTAGCGGGACGGGATCCTACGAGCAGTACTTC.

This rearrangement joins TRBV13 to TRBJ2-1, with 8 nucleotides matching TRBD2. The trim removed 3 bases at V and 9 bases at J, leaving 10 bases unmatched. The CDR3 extends over 15 amino acids. In germline, CDR1 is PRHDT, CDR2 FYEKMQ (reference sequence). The CDR3 nucleotides are TGTGCCAGCAGCTTCCCCACGGGGGGGCAGGGTGAGCAGTTCTTC. Translation: CASSFPTGGQGEQFF.

V gene TRBV29-1 combines with J gene TRBJ2-1; D uncertain. Germline CDR1 reads SQVTM; CDR2 reads ANQGSEA. The CDR3 length is 13 residues. CDR3 sequence reads: CTSDSTGYNEQFF. The DNA for the CDR3 is TGCACCTCAGACTCCACGGGCTACAATGAGCAGTTCTTC.

This clone appeared a single time. The V call is TRBV7-2, the J call TRBJ2-3; no definite D call. V was pared by 5 bases and J by 14 bases, with 8 bases between. Germline V gives CDR1 SGHTA, CDR2 FQGNSA. This CDR3 spans 9 amino acids. DNA of the CDR3: TGTGCCAGCAGCGATGTTCTGTATTTT. This translates into CASSDVLYF.